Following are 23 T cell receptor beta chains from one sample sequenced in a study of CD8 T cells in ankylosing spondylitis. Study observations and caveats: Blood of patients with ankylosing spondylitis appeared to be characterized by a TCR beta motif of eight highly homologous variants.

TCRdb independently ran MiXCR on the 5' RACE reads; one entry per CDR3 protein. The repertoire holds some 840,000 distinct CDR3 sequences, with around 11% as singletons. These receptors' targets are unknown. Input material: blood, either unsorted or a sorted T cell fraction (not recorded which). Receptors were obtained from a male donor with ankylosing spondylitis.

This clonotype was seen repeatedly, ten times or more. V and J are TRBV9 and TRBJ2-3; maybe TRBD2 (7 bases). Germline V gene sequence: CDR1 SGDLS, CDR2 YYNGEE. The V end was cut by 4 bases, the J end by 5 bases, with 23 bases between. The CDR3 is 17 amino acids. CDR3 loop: CASSPRGGGFMKDTQYF. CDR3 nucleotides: TGTGCCAGCAGCCCCCGTGGGGGGGGCTTTATGAAAGATACGCAGTATTTT.

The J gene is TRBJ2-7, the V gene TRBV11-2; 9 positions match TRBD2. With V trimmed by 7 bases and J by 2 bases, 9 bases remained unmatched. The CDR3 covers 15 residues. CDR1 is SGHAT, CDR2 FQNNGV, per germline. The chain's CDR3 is CASTLTIAGAYEQYF. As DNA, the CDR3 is TGTGCCAGCACCCTTACCATAGCGGGAGCCTACGAGCAGTACTTC. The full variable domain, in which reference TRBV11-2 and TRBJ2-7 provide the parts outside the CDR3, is EAGVAQSPRYKIIEKRQSVAFWCNPISGHATLYWYQQILGQGPKLLIQFQNNGVVDDSQLPKDRFSAERLKGVDSTLKIQPAKLEDSAVYLCASTLTIAGAYEQYFGPGTRLTVT.

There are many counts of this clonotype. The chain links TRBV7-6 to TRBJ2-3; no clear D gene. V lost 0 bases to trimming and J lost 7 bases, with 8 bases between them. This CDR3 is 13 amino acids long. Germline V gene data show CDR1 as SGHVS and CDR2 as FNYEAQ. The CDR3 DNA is TGTGCCAGCAGCTTAGCGCGGCAGAATACGCAGTATTTT. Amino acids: CASSLARQNTQYF. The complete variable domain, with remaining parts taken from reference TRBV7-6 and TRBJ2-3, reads GAGVSQSPRYKVTKRGQDVALRCDPISGHVSLYWYRQALGQGPEFLTYFNYEAQQDKSGLPNDRFSAERPEGSISTLTIQRTEQRDSAMYRCASSLARQNTQYFGPGTRLTVL.

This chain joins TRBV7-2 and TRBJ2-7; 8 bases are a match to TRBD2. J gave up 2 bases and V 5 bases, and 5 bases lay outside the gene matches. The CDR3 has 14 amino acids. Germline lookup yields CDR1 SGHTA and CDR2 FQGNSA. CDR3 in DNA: TGTGCCAGCAGCCGTGCCGGGGGGGCCTACGAGCAGTACTTC. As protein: CASSRAGGAYEQYF.

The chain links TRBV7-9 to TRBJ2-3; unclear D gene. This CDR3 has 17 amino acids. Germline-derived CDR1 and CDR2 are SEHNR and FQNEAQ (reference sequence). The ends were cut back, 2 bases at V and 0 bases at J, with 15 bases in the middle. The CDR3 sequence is CASSLKGGSDSTDTQYF. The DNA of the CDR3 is TGTGCCAGCAGCTTAAAAGGTGGCAGCGACAGCACAGATACGCAGTATTTT.

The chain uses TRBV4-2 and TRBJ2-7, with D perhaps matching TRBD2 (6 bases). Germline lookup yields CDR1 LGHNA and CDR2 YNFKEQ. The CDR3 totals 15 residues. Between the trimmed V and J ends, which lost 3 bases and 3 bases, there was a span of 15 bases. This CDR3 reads CASSQFGTSYYEQYF. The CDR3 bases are TGTGCCAGCAGCCAGTTCGGGACTTCCTACTACGAGCAGTACTTC.

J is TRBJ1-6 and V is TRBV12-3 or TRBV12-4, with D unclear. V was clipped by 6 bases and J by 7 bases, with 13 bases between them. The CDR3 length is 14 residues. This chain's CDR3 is CASSPTRANSPLHF. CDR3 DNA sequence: TGTGCCAGCAGCCCCACAAGGGCCAATTCACCCCTCCACTTT.

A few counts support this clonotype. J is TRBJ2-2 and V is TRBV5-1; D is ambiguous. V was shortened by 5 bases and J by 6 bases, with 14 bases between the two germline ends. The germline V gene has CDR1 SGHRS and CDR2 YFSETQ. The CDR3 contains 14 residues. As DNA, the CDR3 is TGCGCCAGCAGAAAGGACGTAAGCGCCGGGGAGCTGTTTTTT. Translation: CASRKDVSAGELFF.

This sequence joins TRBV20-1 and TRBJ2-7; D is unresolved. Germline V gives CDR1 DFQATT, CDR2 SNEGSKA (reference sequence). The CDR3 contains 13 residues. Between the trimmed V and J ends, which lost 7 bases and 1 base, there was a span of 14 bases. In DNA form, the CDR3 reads TGCAGTGTTACGAGACCCCTATCCTACGAGCAGTACTTC. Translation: CSVTRPLSYEQYF.

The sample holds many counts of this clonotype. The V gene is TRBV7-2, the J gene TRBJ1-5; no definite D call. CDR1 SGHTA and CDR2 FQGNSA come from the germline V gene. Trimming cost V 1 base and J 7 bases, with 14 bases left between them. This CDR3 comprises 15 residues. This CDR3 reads CASSLEVAEGQPQHF. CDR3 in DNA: TGTGCCAGCAGCTTAGAGGTCGCAGAAGGACAGCCCCAGCATTTT.

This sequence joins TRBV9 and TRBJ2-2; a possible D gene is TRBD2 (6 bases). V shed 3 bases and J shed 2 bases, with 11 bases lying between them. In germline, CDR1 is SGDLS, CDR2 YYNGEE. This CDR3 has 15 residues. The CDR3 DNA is TGTGCCAGCAGCGACCTAGCGCGAAACACCGGGGAGCTGTTTTTT. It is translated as CASSDLARNTGELFF.

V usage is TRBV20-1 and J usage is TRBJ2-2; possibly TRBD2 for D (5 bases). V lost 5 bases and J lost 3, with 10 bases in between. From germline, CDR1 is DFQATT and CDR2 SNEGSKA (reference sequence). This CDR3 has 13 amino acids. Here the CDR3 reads CSAQSGDTGELFF. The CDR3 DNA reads TGCAGTGCTCAATCCGGGGACACCGGGGAGCTGTTTTTT.

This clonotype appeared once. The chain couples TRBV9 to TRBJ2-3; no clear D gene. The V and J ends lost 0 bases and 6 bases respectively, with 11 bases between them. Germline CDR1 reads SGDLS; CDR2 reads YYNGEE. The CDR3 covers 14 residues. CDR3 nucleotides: TGTGCCAGCAGCGTAGAGGTGAGGTTGGATACGCAGTATTTT. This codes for CASSVEVRLDTQYF.

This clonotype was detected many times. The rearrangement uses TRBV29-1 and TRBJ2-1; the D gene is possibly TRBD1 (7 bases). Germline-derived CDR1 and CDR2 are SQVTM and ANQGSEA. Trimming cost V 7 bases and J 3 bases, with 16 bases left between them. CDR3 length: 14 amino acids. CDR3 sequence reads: CSAQGGKLYNEQFF. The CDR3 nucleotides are TGCAGCGCTCAGGGGGGTAAACTCTACAATGAGCAGTTCTTC.

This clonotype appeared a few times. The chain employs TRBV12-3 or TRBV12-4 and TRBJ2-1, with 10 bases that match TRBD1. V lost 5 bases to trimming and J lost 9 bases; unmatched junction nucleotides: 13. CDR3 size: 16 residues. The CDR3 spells CASSASPRGQGIEQFF. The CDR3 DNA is TGTGCCAGCAGTGCTAGCCCCAGGGGACAGGGGATTGAGCAGTTCTTC.

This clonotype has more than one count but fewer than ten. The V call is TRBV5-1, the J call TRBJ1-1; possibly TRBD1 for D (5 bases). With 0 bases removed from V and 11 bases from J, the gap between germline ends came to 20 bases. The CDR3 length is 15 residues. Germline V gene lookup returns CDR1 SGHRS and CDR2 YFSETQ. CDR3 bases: TGCGCCAGCAGCTTGGCCGGGGGGAGCAAGAACGATGCTTTCTTT. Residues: CASSLAGGSKNDAFF.

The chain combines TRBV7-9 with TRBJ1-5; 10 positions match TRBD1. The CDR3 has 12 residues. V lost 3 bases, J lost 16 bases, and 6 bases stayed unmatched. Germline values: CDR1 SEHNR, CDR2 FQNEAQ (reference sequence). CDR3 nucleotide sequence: TGTGCCAGCAGCTTCGGACAGGGGGTACCCCATTTT. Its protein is CASSFGQGVPHF.

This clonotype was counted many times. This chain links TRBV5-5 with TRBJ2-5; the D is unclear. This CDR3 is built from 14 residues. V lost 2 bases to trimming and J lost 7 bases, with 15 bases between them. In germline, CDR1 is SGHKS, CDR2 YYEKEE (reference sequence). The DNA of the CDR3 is TGTGCCAGCAGCTTCGGTGACCGATCCGGGACCCAGTACTTC. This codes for CASSFGDRSGTQYF.

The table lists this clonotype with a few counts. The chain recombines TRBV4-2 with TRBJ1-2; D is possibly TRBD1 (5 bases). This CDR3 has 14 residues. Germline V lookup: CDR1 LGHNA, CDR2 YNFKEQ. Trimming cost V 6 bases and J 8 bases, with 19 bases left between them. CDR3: CASSLIGTAAGYTF. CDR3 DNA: TGTGCCAGCAGTCTAATCGGGACCGCGGCCGGCTACACCTTC.

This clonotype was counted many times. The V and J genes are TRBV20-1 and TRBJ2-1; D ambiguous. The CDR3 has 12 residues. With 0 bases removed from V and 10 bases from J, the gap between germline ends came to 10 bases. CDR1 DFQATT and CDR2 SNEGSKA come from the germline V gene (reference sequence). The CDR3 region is CSARDQLLEQFF. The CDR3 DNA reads TGCAGTGCTAGAGATCAACTTTTAGAGCAGTTCTTC.

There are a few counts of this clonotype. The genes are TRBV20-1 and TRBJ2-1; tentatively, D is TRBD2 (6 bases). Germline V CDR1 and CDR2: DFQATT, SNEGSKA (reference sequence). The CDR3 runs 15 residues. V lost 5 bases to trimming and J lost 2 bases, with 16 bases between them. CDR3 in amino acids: CSASSPLAAYNEQFF. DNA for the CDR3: TGCAGTGCTTCCAGCCCATTAGCGGCCTACAATGAGCAGTTCTTC.

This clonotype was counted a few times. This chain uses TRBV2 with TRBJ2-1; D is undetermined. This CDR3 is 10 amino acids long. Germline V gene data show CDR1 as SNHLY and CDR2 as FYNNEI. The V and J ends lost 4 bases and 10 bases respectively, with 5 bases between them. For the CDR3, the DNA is TGTGCCAGCAGTGTAGAAGAGCAGTTCTTC. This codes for CASSVEEQFF.

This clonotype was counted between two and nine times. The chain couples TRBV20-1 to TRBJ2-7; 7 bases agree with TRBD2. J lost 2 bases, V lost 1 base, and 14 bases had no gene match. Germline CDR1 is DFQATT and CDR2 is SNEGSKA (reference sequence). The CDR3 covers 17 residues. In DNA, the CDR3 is TGCAGTGCTAGAGGCCCGCGATTTGCGGGAGACCCCTACGAGCAGTACTTC. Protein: CSARGPRFAGDPYEQYF.